A selection of T cell receptor beta chains follows, all from one sample in a study of T cell responses to AZD1222 COVID-19 vaccine. TCRdb's table, derived via immunoSEQ multiplex PCR, lists solely in-frame clones and lacks some. The sample lists some 74,000 clones, around 84% seen once, with roughly 21% in the top ten. Sequenced material: peripheral blood, taken on day 0 of AZD1222 vaccination. All receptors come from an adult in good health. Both conserved end residues are part of each CDR3. A D gene is named only where the DNA matches it firmly. Expanded clones get a size class; other rows say once, few or many, or leave the size out.

CDR3 | DNA | length | D | size | J | V
CASREDSMNTEAFF | TGTGCCAGCCGAGAGGACTCCATGAACACTGAAGCTTTCTTT | 14 | NA | once | TRBJ1-1 | TRBV19
CASSYSSGASGYGYTF | TGTGCCAGCAGTTACTCATCAGGGGCCAGCGGATATGGCTACACCTTC | 16 | NA | NA | TRBJ1-2 | TRBV6-5
CASSYGTVLQWEQFF | TGTGCCAGCAGTTACGGGACTGTATTACAATGGGAGCAGTTCTTC | 15 | NA | NA | TRBJ2-1 | TRBV6-2/TRBV6-3
CASSFGPESNYGYTF | TGTGCCAGCAGCTTCGGGCCAGAGTCTAACTATGGCTACACCTTC | 15 | NA | NA | TRBJ1-2 | TRBV5-6
CASSPSTGNEQFF | TGTGCCAGCAGCCCGTCGACGGGGAACGAGCAGTTCTTC | 13 | NA | NA | TRBJ2-1 | TRBV6-5
CASSLSGIFGTDTQYF | TGTGCCAGCAGCCTTAGCGGGATCTTCGGCACAGATACGCAGTATTTT | 16 | TRBD2 | NA | TRBJ2-3 | TRBV2
CASSFYREWDEQFF | TGCGCCAGCAGCTTTTACAGGGAATGGGATGAGCAGTTCTTC | 14 | NA | NA | TRBJ2-1 | TRBV5-1
CASRLGGTEKLFF | TGTGCCAGCCGTTTGGGGGGGACCGAAAAACTGTTTTTT | 13 | NA | NA | TRBJ1-4 | TRBV27
CASSSANNEQFF | TGTGCCAGCAGTAGCGCCAACAATGAGCAGTTCTTC | 12 | NA | NA | TRBJ2-1 | TRBV12-3/TRBV12-4
CASSLGVGGVYGYTF | TGTGCCAGCAGCTTAGGAGTAGGGGGCGTCTATGGCTACACCTTC | 15 | TRBD1 | NA | TRBJ1-2 | TRBV7-2
CASSSSSGRAKSYNEQFF | TGTGCCAGCAGCTCCTCTAGCGGGAGGGCCAAGTCCTACAATGAGCAGTTCTTC | 18 | TRBD2 | once | TRBJ2-1 | TRBV5-4
CASSLSGQGNTIYF | TGTGCCAGCAGCTTATCAGGACAGGGAAACACCATATATTTT | 14 | NA | NA | TRBJ1-3 | TRBV7-9
CASSPGQYSGELFF | TGTGCCAGTAGTCCGGGTCAGTACTCCGGGGAGCTGTTTTTT | 14 | NA | once | TRBJ2-2 | TRBV19
CASSLFARYEQYF | TGTGCCAGCAGTTTATTCGCCCGCTACGAGCAGTACTTC | 13 | NA | NA | TRBJ2-7 | TRBV27
CASSRLQETQYF | TGTGCCAGCAGCAGACTTCAAGAGACCCAGTACTTC | 12 | NA | NA | TRBJ2-5 | TRBV7-9
CASSPYLAGGPSGELFF | TGTGCCAGCAGCCCCTATTTAGCGGGAGGGCCGAGCGGGGAGCTGTTTTTT | 17 | TRBD2 | NA | TRBJ2-2 | TRBV7-8
CASSFLDINSPLHF | TGTGCCAGCAGTTTCTTGGACATAAATTCACCCCTCCACTTT | 14 | NA | NA | TRBJ1-6 | TRBV28
CAWSVQGGNLGQYF | TGTGCCTGGAGTGTACAAGGGGGAAACCTCGGGCAGTACTTC | 14 | NA | NA | TRBJ2-7 | TRBV30
CASSQDRRMNTEAFF | TGTGCCAGCAGCCAAGATCGACGGATGAACACTGAAGCTTTCTTT | 15 | NA | NA | TRBJ1-1 | TRBV3-1/TRBV3-2
CASRVQSGTGREGEQFF | TGTGCCAGCAGAGTTCAATCCGGGACAGGGAGGGAGGGTGAGCAGTTCTTC | 17 | TRBD1 | NA | TRBJ2-1 | TRBV3-1/TRBV3-2
CASSLASAKYNEQFF | TGTGCCAGCAGCTTGGCCAGCGCAAAGTACAATGAGCAGTTCTTC | 15 | NA | once | TRBJ2-1 | TRBV7-9
CASSWRGNTEAFF | TGTGCCAGCAGTTGGCGCGGGAACACTGAAGCTTTCTTT | 13 | NA | NA | TRBJ1-1 | TRBV6-5